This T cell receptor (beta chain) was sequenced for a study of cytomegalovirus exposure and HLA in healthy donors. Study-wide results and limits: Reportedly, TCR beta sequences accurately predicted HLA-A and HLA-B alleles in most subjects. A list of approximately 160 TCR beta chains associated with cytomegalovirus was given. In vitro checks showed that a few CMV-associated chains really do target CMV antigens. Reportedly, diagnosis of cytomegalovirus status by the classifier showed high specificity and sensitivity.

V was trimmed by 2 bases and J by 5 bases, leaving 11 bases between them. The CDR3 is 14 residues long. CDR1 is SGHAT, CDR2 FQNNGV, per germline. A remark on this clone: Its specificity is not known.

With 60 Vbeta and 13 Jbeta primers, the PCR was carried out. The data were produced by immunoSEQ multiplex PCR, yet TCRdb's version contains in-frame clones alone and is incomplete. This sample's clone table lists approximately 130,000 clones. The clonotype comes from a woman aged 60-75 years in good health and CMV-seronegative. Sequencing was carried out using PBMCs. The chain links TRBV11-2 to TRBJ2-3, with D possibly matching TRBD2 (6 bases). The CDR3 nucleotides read TGTGCCAGCAGCTTATTGGGACTCCTAGATACGCAGTATTTT. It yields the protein CASSLLGLLDTQYF.